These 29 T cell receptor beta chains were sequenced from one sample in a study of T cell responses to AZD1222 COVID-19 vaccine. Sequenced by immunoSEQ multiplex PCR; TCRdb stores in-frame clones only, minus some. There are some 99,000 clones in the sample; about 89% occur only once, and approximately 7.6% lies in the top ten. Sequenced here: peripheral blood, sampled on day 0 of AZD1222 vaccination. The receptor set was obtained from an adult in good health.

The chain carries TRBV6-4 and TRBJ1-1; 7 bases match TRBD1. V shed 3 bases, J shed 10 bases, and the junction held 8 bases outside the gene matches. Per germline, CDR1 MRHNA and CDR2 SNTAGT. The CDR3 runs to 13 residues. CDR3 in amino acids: CASSEGRGRGAFF. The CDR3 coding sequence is TGTGCCAGCAGTGAAGGTAGGGGGCGCGGAGCTTTCTTT.

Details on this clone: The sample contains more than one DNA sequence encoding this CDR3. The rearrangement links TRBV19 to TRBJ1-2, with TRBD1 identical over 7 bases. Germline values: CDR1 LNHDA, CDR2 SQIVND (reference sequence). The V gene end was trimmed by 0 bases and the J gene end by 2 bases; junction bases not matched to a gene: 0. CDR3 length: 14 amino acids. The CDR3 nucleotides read TGTGCCAGTAGTATAGACAGGGGGAACTATGGCTACACCTTC. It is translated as CASSIDRGNYGYTF.

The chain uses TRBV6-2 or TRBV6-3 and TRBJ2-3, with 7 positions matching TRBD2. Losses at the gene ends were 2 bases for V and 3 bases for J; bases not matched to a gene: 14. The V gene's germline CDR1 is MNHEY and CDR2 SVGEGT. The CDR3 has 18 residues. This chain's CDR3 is CASSYPLELAPETDTQYF. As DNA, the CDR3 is TGTGCCAGCAGTTACCCCCTTGAACTAGCGCCAGAAACAGATACGCAGTATTTT.

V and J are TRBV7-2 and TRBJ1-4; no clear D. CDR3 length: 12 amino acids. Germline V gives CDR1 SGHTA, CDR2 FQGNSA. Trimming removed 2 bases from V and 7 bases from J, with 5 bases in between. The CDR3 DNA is TGTGCCAGCAGCTTATGGGGTGAAAAACTGTTTTTT. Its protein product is CASSLWGEKLFF.

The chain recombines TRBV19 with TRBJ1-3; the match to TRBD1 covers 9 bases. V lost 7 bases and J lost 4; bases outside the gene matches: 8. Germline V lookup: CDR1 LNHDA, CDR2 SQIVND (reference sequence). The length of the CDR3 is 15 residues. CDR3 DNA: TGTGCCAGTACCCCGACAGGGGGTGACGGAAACACCATATATTTT. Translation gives CASTPTGGDGNTIYF.

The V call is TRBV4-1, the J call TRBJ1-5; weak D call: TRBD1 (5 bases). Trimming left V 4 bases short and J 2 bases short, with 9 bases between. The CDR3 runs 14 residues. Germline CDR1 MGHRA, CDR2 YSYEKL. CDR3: CASSRVGGNQPQHF. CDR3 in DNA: TGCGCCAGCAGCCGCGTAGGGGGCAATCAGCCCCAGCATTTT.

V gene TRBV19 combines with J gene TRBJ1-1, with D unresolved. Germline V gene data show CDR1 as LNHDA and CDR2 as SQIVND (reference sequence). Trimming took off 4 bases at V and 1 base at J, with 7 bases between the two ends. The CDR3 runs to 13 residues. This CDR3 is CASSRWTNTEAFF. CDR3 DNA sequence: TGTGCCAGTAGTAGGTGGACGAACACTGAAGCTTTCTTT.

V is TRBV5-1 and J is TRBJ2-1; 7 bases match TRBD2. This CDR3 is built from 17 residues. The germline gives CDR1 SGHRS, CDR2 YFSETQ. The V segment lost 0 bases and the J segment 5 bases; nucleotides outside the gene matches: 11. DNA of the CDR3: TGCGCCAGCAGCTTGGGGCGAGGCCGGGAGGCTAACAATGAGCAGTTCTTC. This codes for CASSLGRGREANNEQFF.

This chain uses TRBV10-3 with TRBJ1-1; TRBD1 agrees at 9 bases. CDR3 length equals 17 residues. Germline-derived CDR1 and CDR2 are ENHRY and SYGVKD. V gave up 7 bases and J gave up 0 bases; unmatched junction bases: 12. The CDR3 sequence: CAITPGQGIAMNTEAFF. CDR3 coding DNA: TGTGCCATCACCCCGGGACAGGGAATTGCCATGAACACTGAAGCTTTCTTT.

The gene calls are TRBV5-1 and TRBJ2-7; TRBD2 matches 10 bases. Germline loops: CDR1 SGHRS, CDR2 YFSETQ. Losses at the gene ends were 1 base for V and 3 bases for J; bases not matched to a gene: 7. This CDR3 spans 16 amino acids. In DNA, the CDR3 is TGCGCCAGCAGCTTGTCGGTGTCTAGCGGGAGCTACGAGCAGTACTTC. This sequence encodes CASSLSVSSGSYEQYF.

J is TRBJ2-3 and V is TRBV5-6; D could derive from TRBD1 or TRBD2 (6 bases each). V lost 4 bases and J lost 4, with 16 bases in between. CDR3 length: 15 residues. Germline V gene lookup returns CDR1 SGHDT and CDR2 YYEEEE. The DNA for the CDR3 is TGTGCCAGCAGCCAGGGGCCCGGGGGCGCAGATACGCAGTATTTT. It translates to CASSQGPGGADTQYF.

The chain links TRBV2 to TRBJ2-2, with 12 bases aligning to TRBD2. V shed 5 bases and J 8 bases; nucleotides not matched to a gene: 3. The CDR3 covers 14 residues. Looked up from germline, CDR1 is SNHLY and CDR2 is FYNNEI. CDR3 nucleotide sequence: TGTGCCAGCAGTCGGACTAGCGGGACTGGGGAGCTGTTTTTT. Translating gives CASSRTSGTGELFF.

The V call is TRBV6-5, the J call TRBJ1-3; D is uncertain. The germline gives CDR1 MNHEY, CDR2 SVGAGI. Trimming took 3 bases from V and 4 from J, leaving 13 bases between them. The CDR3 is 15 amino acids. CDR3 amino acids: CASSYDATPGNTIYF. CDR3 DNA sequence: TGTGCCAGCAGTTATGACGCCACGCCAGGAAACACCATATATTTT.

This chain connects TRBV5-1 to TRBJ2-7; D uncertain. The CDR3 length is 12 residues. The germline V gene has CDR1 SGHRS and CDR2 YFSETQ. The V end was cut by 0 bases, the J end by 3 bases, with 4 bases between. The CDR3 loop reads CASSLADYEQYF. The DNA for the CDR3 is TGCGCCAGCAGCTTGGCGGACTACGAGCAGTACTTC.

The CDR3 here is CASRPGTSGRQETQYF. Written as DNA, the CDR3 is TGTGCCAGCAGGCCCGGGACTAGCGGGAGGCAAGAGACCCAGTACTTC. V is TRBV2 and J is TRBJ2-5; 15 nucleotides match TRBD2. Germline trimming cut 6 bases from V and 2 bases from J; bases unmatched to any gene: 4. In germline, CDR1 is SNHLY, CDR2 FYNNEI. The CDR3 has 16 residues.

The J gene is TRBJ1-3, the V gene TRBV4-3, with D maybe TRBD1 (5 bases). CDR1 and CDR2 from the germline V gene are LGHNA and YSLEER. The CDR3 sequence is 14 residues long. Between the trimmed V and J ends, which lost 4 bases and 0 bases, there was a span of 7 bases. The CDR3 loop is CASSLGASGNTIYF. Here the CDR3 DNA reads TGCGCCAGCAGCCTAGGGGCCTCTGGAAACACCATATATTTT.

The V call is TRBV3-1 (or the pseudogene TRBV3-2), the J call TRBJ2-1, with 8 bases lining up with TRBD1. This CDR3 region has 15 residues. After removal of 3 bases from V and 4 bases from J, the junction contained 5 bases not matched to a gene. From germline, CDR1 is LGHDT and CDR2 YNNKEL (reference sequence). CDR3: CASSHTGTGYNEQFF. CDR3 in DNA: TGTGCCAGCAGCCACACCGGGACAGGTTACAATGAGCAGTTCTTC.

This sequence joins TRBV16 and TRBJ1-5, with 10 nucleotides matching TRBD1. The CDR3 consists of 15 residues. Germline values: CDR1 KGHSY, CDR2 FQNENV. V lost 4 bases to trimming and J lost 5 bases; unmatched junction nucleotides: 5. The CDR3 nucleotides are TGTGCCAGCAGCCGATCCGGGACAGGGGATCAGCCCCAGCATTTT. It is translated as CASSRSGTGDQPQHF.

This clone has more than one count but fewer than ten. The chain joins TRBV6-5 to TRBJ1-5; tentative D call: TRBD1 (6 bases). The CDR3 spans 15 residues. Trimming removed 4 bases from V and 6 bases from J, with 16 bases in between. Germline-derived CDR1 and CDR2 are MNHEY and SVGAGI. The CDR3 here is CASSFSGVDAQPQHF. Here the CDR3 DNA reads TGTGCCAGCAGTTTCTCAGGGGTGGATGCTCAGCCCCAGCATTTT.

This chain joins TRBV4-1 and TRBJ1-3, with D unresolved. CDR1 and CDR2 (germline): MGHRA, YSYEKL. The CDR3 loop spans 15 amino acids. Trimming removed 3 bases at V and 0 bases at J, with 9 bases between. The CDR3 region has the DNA TGCGCCAGCAGCCAGGTGCGGAGCTCTGGAAACACCATATATTTT. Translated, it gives CASSQVRSSGNTIYF.

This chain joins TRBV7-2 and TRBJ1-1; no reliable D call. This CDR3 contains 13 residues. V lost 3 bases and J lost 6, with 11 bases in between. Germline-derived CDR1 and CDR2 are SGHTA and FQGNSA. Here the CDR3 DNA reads TGTGCCAGCAGCTTCGATTACAGTGCTGAAGCTTTCTTT. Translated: CASSFDYSAEAFF. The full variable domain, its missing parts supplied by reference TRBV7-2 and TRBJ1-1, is GAGVSQSPSNKVTEKGKDVELRCDPISGHTALYWYRQSLGQGLEFLIYFQGNSAPDKSGLPSDRFSAERTGGSVSTLTIQRTQQEDSAVYLCASSFDYSAEAFFGQGTRLTVV.

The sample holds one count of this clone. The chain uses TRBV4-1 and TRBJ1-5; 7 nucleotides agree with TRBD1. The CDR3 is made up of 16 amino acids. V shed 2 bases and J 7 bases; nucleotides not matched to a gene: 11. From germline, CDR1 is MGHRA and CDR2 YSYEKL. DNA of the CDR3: TGCGCCAGCAGCCAATTAACGACAGGGAAAATACAGCCCCAGCATTTT. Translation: CASSQLTTGKIQPQHF.

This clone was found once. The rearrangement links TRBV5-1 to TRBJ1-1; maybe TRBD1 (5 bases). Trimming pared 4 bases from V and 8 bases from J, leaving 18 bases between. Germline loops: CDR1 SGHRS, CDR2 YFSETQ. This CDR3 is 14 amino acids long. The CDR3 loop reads CASSPLPGPLEAFF. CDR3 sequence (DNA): TGCGCCAGCAGCCCACTACCGGGGCCACTGGAAGCTTTCTTT. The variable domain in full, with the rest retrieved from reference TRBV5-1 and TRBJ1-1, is KAGVTQTPRYLIKTRGQQVTLSCSPISGHRSVSWYQQTPGQGLQFLFEYFSETQRNKGNFPGRFSGRQFSNSRSEMNVSTLELGDSALYLCASSPLPGPLEAFFGQGTRLTVV.

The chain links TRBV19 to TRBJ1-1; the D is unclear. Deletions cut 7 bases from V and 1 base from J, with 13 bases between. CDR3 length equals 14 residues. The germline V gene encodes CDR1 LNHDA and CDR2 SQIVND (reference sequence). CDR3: CASTAGVGNTEAFF. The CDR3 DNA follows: TGTGCCAGTACCGCCGGAGTCGGGAACACTGAAGCTTTCTTT.

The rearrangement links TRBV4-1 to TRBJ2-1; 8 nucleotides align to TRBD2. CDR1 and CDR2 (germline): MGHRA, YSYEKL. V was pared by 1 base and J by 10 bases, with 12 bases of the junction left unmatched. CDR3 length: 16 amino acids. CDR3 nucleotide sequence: TGCGCCAGCAGCCAAGGGATCCTAGCGGGCCGAAGGGAGCAGTTCTTC. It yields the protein CASSQGILAGRREQFF.

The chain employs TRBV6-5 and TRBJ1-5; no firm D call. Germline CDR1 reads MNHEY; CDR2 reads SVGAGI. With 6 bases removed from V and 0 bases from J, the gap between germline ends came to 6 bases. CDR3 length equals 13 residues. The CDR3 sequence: CASSGRSNQPQHF. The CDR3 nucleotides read TGTGCCAGCAGCGGACGTAGCAATCAGCCCCAGCATTTT.

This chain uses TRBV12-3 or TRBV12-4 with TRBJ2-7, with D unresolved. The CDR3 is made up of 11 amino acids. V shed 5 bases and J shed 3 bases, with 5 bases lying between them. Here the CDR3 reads CASSVYYEQYF. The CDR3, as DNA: TGTGCCAGCAGTGTTTACTACGAGCAGTACTTC.

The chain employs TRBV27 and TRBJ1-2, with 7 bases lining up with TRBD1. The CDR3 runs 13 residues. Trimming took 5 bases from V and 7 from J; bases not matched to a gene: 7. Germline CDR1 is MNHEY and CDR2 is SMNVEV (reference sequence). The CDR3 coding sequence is TGTGCCAGCAGTGGGGACAGTTACTTTGGCTACACCTTC. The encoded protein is CASSGDSYFGYTF.

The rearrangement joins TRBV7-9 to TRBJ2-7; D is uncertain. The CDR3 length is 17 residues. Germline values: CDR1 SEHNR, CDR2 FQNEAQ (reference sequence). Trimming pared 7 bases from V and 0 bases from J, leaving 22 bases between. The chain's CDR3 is CASTKLPGAPSSYEQYF. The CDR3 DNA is TGTGCCAGCACCAAATTACCGGGTGCTCCAAGCTCCTACGAGCAGTACTTC.